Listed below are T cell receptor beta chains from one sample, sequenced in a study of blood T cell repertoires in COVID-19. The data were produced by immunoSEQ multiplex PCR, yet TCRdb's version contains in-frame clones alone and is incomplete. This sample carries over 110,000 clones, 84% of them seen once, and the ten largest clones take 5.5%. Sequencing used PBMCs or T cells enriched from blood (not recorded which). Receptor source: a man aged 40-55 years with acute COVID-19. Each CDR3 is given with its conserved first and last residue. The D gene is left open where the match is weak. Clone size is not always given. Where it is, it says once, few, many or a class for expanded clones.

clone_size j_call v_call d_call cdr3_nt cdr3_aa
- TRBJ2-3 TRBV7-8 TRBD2 TGTGCCAGCAGCTTGACTAGCGGTGTGGCAGATACGCAGTATTTT CASSLTSGVADTQYF
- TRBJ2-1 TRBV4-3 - TGCGCCAGCGCGAGTAGAATAAATTCCTACAATGAGCAGTTCTTC CASASRINSYNEQFF
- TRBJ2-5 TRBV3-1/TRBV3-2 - TGTGCCAGCAGCCAAGAGGGGGGCCAAGAGACCCAGTACTTC CASSQEGGQETQYF
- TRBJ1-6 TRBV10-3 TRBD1 TGTGCCATCAGTCAGGGGGTGGATAATTCACCCCTCCACTTT CAISQGVDNSPLHF
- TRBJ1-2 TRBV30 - TGTGCCTGGAGTGGGGGGGGCCTAAACTATGGCTACACCTTC CAWSGGGLNYGYTF
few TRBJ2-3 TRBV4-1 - TGCGCCAGCAGCCAAGGGCGGGGTGACGCAGATACGCAGTATTTT CASSQGRGDADTQYF
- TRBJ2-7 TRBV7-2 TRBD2 TGTGCCAGCAGCTTAATCGCGGGAGATTCGTACGAGCAGTACTTC CASSLIAGDSYEQYF
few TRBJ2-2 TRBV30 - TGTGCCTGGAGCTCTTCGAACACCGGGGAGCTGTTTTTT CAWSSSNTGELFF
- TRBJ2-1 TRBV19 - TGTGCCAGTACCCCGACTGGGAGCTCCTACAATGAGCAGTTCTTC CASTPTGSSYNEQFF
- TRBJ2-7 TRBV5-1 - TGCGCCAGCAATCCAGGAGGTCCCTACGAGCAGTACTTC CASNPGGPYEQYF
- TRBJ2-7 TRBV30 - TGTGCCTCTCGACGTCTTTCGGGTAGAGACTCCTACGAGCAGTACTTC CASRRLSGRDSYEQYF
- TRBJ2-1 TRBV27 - TGTGCCAGCAGGGAGGGACTCAGCTCCTACAATGAGCAGTTCTTC CASREGLSSYNEQFF
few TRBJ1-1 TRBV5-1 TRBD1 TGCGCCAGCAGCTTGGGGACAGGGCATGAAGCTTTCTTT CASSLGTGHEAFF
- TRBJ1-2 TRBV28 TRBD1 TGTGCCAGCATTATGACAGGGTATGGCTACACCTTC CASIMTGYGYTF
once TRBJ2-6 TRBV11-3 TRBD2 TGTGCCAGCAGCAACGGGGGGTCTGGGGCCAACGTCCTGACTTTC CASSNGGSGANVLTF
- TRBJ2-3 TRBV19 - TGTGCCAGTGCCCGGACAGGCACAGATACGCAGTATTTT CASARTGTDTQYF
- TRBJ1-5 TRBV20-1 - TGCAGTGCTGGTGGACGGAGTAGCAATCAGCCCCAGCATTTT CSAGGRSSNQPQHF
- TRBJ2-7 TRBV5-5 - TGTGCCAGCAGCTTGGCAGGGCCCTACGAGCAGTACTTC CASSLAGPYEQYF
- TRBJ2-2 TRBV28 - TGTGCCAGCAGTGTAAAAGGTGGCGGGATTTCCGGGGAGCTGTTTTTT CASSVKGGGISGELFF
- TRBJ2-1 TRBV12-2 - TGTGCAAGTCGGCCTCCCGGGACTAGCGGGAGCACCGCGTTACCCCGGTTGGTTCAGTTCTTC CASRPPGTSGSTALPRLVQFF
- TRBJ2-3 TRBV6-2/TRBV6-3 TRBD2 TGTGCCAGCAGTTATCCCGCCCGCGGGGGGACAGATACGCAGTATTTT CASSYPARGGTDTQYF
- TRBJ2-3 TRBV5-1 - TGCGCCAGCAGCGCTCGGACAGCTAGCACAGATACGCAGTATTTT CASSARTASTDTQYF
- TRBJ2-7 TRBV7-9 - TGTGCCAGCAGCCCTTTGGAGGGGGAGCAGTACTTC CASSPLEGEQYF
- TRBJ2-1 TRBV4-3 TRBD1 TGCGCCAGCAGCCAAGCTCCGGACAGGGAAAATGAGCAGTTCTTC CASSQAPDRENEQFF
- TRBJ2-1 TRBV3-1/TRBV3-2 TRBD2 TGTGCCAGCAGCCTCCTCGGACTAGCGGGGGTCGATGAGCAGTTCTTC CASSLLGLAGVDEQFF
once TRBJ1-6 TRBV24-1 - TGTGCCACCAGTGACGCCGGTGTCAACAATTCACCCCTCCACTTT CATSDAGVNNSPLHF
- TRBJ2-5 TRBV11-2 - TGTGCCAGCAGTTTCATACGAGCGGCCCAGTACTTC CASSFIRAAQYF
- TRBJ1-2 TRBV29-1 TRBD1 TGCAGCGTTTTAGCCCGGACAGGGACTCCAATAGCTAACTATGGCTACACCTTC CSVLARTGTPIANYGYTF
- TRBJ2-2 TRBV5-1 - TGCGCCAGCAGCTCGACAGGTGCCGGGGAGCTGTTTTTT CASSSTGAGELFF
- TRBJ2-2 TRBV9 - TGTGCCAGCAGCGTAGATTTGGGGGAGGCCGGGGAGCTGTTTTTT CASSVDLGEAGELFF
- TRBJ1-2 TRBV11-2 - TGTGCCAGCAGCCCCCAAGGCGGGCAAAGTAGAGGCTACACCTTC CASSPQGGQSRGYTF
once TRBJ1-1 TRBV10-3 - TGTGCCATCAGTGCGTTAAAGGACAGGAACACTGAAGCTTTCTTT CAISALKDRNTEAFF
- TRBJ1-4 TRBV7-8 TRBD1 TGTGCCAGCAGCTTAGGAGGGGGCGCAGCTAATGAAAAACTGTTTTTT CASSLGGGAANEKLFF
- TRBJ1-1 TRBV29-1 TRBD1 TGCAGCGCCGAGGGGGACAGGGTGAACACTGAAGCTTTCTTT CSAEGDRVNTEAFF
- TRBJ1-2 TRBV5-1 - TGCGCCAGCAGCGCCATTTCGGGGGGAGATTATGGCTACACCTTC CASSAISGGDYGYTF
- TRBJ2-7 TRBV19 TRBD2 TGTGCCAGTAGTGGGGCGGGAGCTTCACACTGGGAGCAGTACTTC CASSGAGASHWEQYF
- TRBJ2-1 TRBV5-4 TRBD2 TGTGCCAGCAGCTTGCCGGGGGGGCGGTACAATGAGCAGTTCTTC CASSLPGGRYNEQFF
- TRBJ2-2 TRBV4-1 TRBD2 TGCGCCAGCAGCCTGGCGGGACTAGCGGGAGGGCCGGACACCGGGGAGCTGTTTTTT CASSLAGLAGGPDTGELFF
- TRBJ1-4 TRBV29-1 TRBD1 TGCAGCGCCCACACAGGGGGAGCTGAAAAACTGTTTTTT CSAHTGGAEKLFF
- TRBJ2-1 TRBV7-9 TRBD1 TGTGCCAGCAGAACAACAAGGACAGGACCGAACAATGAGCAGTTCTTC CASRTTRTGPNNEQFF
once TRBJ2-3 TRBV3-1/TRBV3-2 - TGTGCCAGCGGCGAAGGAGCAGATACGCAGTATTTT CASGEGADTQYF
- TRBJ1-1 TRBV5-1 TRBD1 TGCGCCAGCAGCAGGGGACAGGGGGCGACTGAAGCTTTCTTT CASSRGQGATEAFF
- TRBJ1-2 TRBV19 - TGTGCCAGTAGTATGGCTAACAGAGATGGCTACACCTTC CASSMANRDGYTF
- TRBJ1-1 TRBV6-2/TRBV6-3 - TGTGCCAGCAGCGGACGGGGGGCCGGGGACACTGAAGCTTTCTTT CASSGRGAGDTEAFF
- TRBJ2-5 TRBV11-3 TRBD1 TGTGCCAGCAGCCGACGGGACAGCCACGTGTACCAAGAGACCCAGTACTTC CASSRRDSHVYQETQYF
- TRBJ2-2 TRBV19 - TGTGCCAGTAGTACCGACACAAACACCGGGGAGCTGTTTTTT CASSTDTNTGELFF
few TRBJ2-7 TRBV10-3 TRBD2 TGTGCCACCGGCGAGACTAGCGGGAACTACGAGCAGTACTTC CATGETSGNYEQYF
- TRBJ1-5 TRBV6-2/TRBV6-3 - TGTGCCAGCAGTTACGGCGGCCCGGGGAGGCCCCAGCATTTT CASSYGGPGRPQHF
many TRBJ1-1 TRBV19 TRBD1 TGTGCCAGTAGCTCACAGGGGGGAGGTACTGAAGCTTTCTTT CASSSQGGGTEAFF
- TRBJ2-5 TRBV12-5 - TGTGCTAGTGGCAGAGAAGGCGGGGGCTCGAGGGGAGAGACCCAGTACTTC CASGREGGGSRGETQYF
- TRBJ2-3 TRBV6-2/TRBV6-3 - TGTGCCAGCAGTCCCCGAGGGGGAAGTGCAGATACGCAGTATTTT CASSPRGGSADTQYF
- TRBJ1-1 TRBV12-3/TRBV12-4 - TGTGCCAGCAGGGCCCCGGGGATGCTGGGTACTTTCTTT CASRAPGMLGTFF